One and the same sample provided the 32 T cell receptor beta chains below, sequenced in a study of T cell repertoires in cytomegalovirus infection. TCRdb re-called the reads with MiXCR, one entry per CDR3 protein. The sample has some 700,000 distinct CDR3 sequences; roughly a third are singletons. No antigens are known for them. The sequencing used cultured PBMCs, collected from culture after CMV antigen stimulation. Receptors were obtained from a human donor in good health (CMV status not recorded). Some clones in this sample may be carry-over from other donors' samples.

J is TRBJ2-1 and V is TRBV12-5; 8 bases align to TRBD2. The CDR3 has 14 residues. Trimming cost V 6 bases and J 7 bases; bases outside gene matches: 8. Per the germline V gene, CDR1 is LGHNT and CDR2 is FRNRAP. The CDR3 protein is CASGRIAGKNEQFF. The CDR3 DNA follows: TGTGCTAGTGGCCGGATAGCGGGGAAAAATGAGCAGTTCTTC.

This sequence joins TRBV6-1 and TRBJ2-3; no firm D call. V lost 7 bases, J lost 8 bases, and 19 bases lay in between. The CDR3 is 14 residues long. Germline loops: CDR1 MNHNS, CDR2 SASEGT. In DNA form, the CDR3 reads TGTGCCAGCACCCTTCAAGTAGCCGGCGGTACGCAGTATTTT. Translation gives CASTLQVAGGTQYF.

The sample holds a few counts of this clonotype. The chain recombines TRBV6-6 with TRBJ2-1; no definite D call. The CDR3 is 14 amino acids. Trimming removed 2 bases from V and 2 bases from J, with 7 bases in between. Germline V gene lookup returns CDR1 MNHNY and CDR2 SVGAGI (reference sequence). The CDR3: CASSYGRTYNEQFF. The CDR3 DNA reads as TGTGCCAGCAGTTACGGCAGGACCTACAATGAGCAGTTCTTC.

This clonotype was detected a few times. This chain connects TRBV7-2 to TRBJ1-2; D gene ambiguous. The CDR3 covers 13 residues. Germline-derived CDR1 and CDR2 are SGHTA and FQGNSA. V dropped 5 bases and J dropped 4 bases, with 11 bases sitting between them. The CDR3 DNA reads as TGTGCCAGCAGCACGTCGTACAGCTATGGCTACACCTTC. This encodes CASSTSYSYGYTF.

This clonotype was found a few times. This rearrangement joins TRBV19 to TRBJ2-1; D is uncertain. The length of the CDR3 is 11 residues. CDR1 and CDR2 from the germline V gene are LNHDA and SQIVND (reference sequence). Trimming pared 7 bases from V and 7 bases from J, leaving 8 bases between. The DNA of the CDR3 is TGTGCCAGTACGGCTGGGAATGAGCAGTTCTTC. Translation: CASTAGNEQFF.

This clonotype occurred a few times. V usage is TRBV5-4 and J usage is TRBJ1-1; maybe TRBD1 (5 bases). This CDR3 has 15 residues. Trimming removed 5 bases at V and 7 bases at J, with 21 bases between. Looked up from germline, CDR1 is SGHNT and CDR2 is YYREEE (reference sequence). The CDR3 DNA reads TGTGCCAGCAGGTTGAGTGCTGGGGGTCCGGATGAAGCTTTCTTT. Translation: CASRLSAGGPDEAFF.

This clonotype turned up a few times. The chain recombines TRBV29-1 with TRBJ2-5; the match to TRBD1 covers 10 bases. Unmatched junction bases numbered 8, after V lost 5 bases and J lost 5 bases. In germline, CDR1 is SQVTM, CDR2 ANQGSEA. The CDR3 consists of 14 residues. CDR3 region: CSVLSGTGVETQYF. CDR3 nucleotides: TGCAGCGTTTTATCGGGGACAGGGGTCGAGACCCAGTACTTC.

V and J are TRBV12-3 or TRBV12-4 and TRBJ1-6, with D unclear. This CDR3 has 14 residues. V was trimmed by 5 bases and J by 7 bases, leaving 12 bases between them. The CDR3 reads CASSALSGNSPLHF. The CDR3 DNA sequence: TGTGCCAGCAGTGCGCTATCGGGCAATTCACCCCTCCACTTT.

The V call is TRBV11-2, the J call TRBJ2-5, with TRBD2 matching 14 bases. The germline V gene has CDR1 SGHAT and CDR2 FQNNGV. V was clipped by 5 bases and J by 4 bases; unmatched bases: 6. The length of the CDR3 is 16 residues. The CDR3 DNA follows: TGTGCCAGCAGCCCACGACTAGCGGGAGGGCCAGAGACCCAGTACTTC. As protein: CASSPRLAGGPETQYF.

This rearrangement joins TRBV2 to TRBJ2-6, with 8 bases that match TRBD2. The CDR3 loop spans 17 amino acids. After removal of 7 bases from V and 0 bases from J, the junction contained 8 bases not matched to a gene. Germline V gives CDR1 SNHLY, CDR2 FYNNEI. The CDR3 DNA is TGTGCCAGCATCCCGGGGGGGTTACCCTCTGGGGCCAACGTCCTGACTTTC. Protein: CASIPGGLPSGANVLTF. The variable domain in full, completed from reference TRBV2 and TRBJ2-6, reads EPEVTQTPSHQVTQMGQEVILRCVPISNHLYFYWYRQILGQKVEFLVSFYNNEISEKSEIFDDQFSVERPDGSNFTLKIRSTKLEDSAMYFCASIPGGLPSGANVLTFGAGSRLTVL.

The CDR3 reads CSVGAGQNYGYTF. Here the CDR3 DNA reads TGCAGCGTTGGGGCAGGGCAAAACTATGGCTACACCTTC. The chain recombines TRBV29-1 with TRBJ1-2, with D maybe TRBD1 (5 bases). With 4 bases removed from V and 2 bases from J, the gap between germline ends came to 11 bases. Looked up from germline, CDR1 is SQVTM and CDR2 is ANQGSEA. This CDR3 region has 13 residues.

The chain employs TRBV7-2 and TRBJ2-5; D is unresolved. The CDR3 covers 14 residues. V was pared by 3 bases and J by 1 base, with 9 bases between. Germline loops: CDR1 SGHTA, CDR2 FQGNSA. Here the CDR3 DNA reads TGTGCCAGCAGCTTTATGACACCCCAAGAGACCCAGTACTTC. Translating it yields CASSFMTPQETQYF.

This clonotype has more than one count but fewer than ten. The CDR3 DNA sequence: TGCGCCAGCAGCCCACGGACAGGGGGCTTCTACGAGCAGTACTTC. Protein product: CASSPRTGGFYEQYF. The chain has TRBV4-1 and TRBJ2-7, with TRBD1 identical over 11 bases. Per germline, CDR1 MGHRA and CDR2 YSYEKL. With V trimmed by 4 bases and J by 3 bases, 5 bases remained unmatched. CDR3 length: 15 amino acids.

The chain is built from TRBV12-3 or TRBV12-4 and TRBJ2-1, with TRBD2 matching 7 bases. The CDR3 is 11 amino acids. The V segment lost 4 bases and the J segment 16 bases; nucleotides outside the gene matches: 7. The CDR3 bases are TGTGCCAGCAGTTCTCGGGAGGTCCTTTTCTTC. Amino acids: CASSSREVLFF.

This clonotype was observed a few times. The chain couples TRBV7-6 to TRBJ2-3; D not certain. Trimming removed 4 bases from V and 5 bases from J, with 7 bases in between. This CDR3 region has 12 residues. Germline CDR1 and CDR2: SGHVS and FNYEAQ. CDR3 residues: CASSWSLDTQYF. The CDR3 DNA follows: TGTGCCAGCAGCTGGTCTCTAGATACGCAGTATTTT.

This chain joins TRBV6-6 and TRBJ1-4; TRBD1 matches at 8 bases. Germline loops: CDR1 MNHNY, CDR2 SVGAGI (reference sequence). The CDR3 contains 14 residues. The junction had 0 bases not matched to a gene; V was cut back by 6 bases and J by 0 bases. The DNA of the CDR3 is TGTGCCAGCAGGGACAGGGCAACTAATGAAAAACTGTTTTTT. Protein product: CASRDRATNEKLFF.

V gene TRBV4-1 combines with J gene TRBJ2-4, with D unclear. Per the germline V gene, CDR1 is MGHRA and CDR2 is YSYEKL. The V end was cut by 4 bases, the J end by 8 bases, with 18 bases between. The CDR3 covers 15 residues. DNA for the CDR3: TGCGCCAGCAGCCTCCAAACCGGCAGTATAGACATTCAGTACTTC. It specifies CASSLQTGSIDIQYF.

This clonotype turned up a few times. This chain links TRBV29-1 with TRBJ1-1, with D tentatively TRBD1 (5 bases). The CDR3 spans 14 residues. Germline V gene sequence: CDR1 SQVTM, CDR2 ANQGSEA. The V end was cut by 4 bases, the J end by 3 bases, with 15 bases between. CDR3 in amino acids: CSVVEGLVHTEAFF. The CDR3 DNA reads as TGCAGCGTTGTGGAGGGGCTAGTGCACACTGAAGCTTTCTTT.

The chain is built from TRBV7-6 and TRBJ2-7, with D possibly matching TRBD2 (5 bases). The CDR3 length is 14 residues. Trimming took 5 bases from V and 4 from J, leaving 15 bases between them. Germline CDR1 is SGHVS and CDR2 is FNYEAQ. The CDR3 nucleotides read TGTGCCAGCAGCCCCCCTGTCGGGATATACGAGCAGTACTTC. This encodes CASSPPVGIYEQYF.

This chain uses TRBV20-1 with TRBJ2-5; D not resolved. Germline V gene lookup returns CDR1 DFQATT and CDR2 SNEGSKA (reference sequence). The CDR3 loop spans 16 amino acids. V shed 0 bases and J shed 5 bases, with 19 bases lying between them. The CDR3 nucleotides are TGCAGTGCTAGAGATATAGACCAGCCCGGTTGGGAGACCCAGTACTTC. Protein: CSARDIDQPGWETQYF.

The table lists this clonotype with a few counts. This chain uses TRBV24-1 with TRBJ1-1; perhaps TRBD1 as D (6 bases). Looked up from germline, CDR1 is KGHDR and CDR2 is SFDVKD. The length of the CDR3 is 14 residues. CDR3 sequence (DNA): TGTGCTTGCCGAGGACAGCGGACCGAAACTGAAGCTTTCTTT. It codes for CACRGQRTETEAFF.

This chain uses TRBV19 with TRBJ1-1, with a possible D match to TRBD1 (5 bases). Germline values: CDR1 LNHDA, CDR2 SQIVND (reference sequence). The CDR3 loop spans 15 amino acids. V was cut by 6 bases and J by 0 bases, with 14 bases left in between. CDR3 region: CASRALQALNTEAFF. In nucleotides, the CDR3 is TGTGCCAGTAGGGCCCTACAGGCCCTGAACACTGAAGCTTTCTTT.

V gene TRBV6-1 combines with J gene TRBJ2-6; TRBD1 is a possible D gene (5 bases). The V end lost 6 bases, the J end lost 0 bases, and 12 bases lay between the germline ends. The germline gives CDR1 MNHNS, CDR2 SASEGT. The CDR3 is 16 amino acids. The CDR3 DNA sequence: TGTGCCAGCAGCCCGGTGGGGCTCTCTGGGGCCAACGTCCTGACTTTC. Encoded protein: CASSPVGLSGANVLTF.

This clonotype has only a few counts. CDR3 DNA sequence: TGTGCCAGCTCACCATATATACTGGATACGCAGTATTTT. Amino acid sequence: CASSPYILDTQYF. The rearrangement links TRBV18 to TRBJ2-3; D call uncertain. Germline values: CDR1 KGHSH, CDR2 LQKENI. V lost 2 bases and J 6 bases, leaving 9 bases between the germline ends. The CDR3 consists of 13 residues.

J is TRBJ2-2 and V is TRBV7-6; D remains ambiguous. V lost 4 bases and J lost 4, with 10 bases in between. CDR3 size: 14 residues. Germline assignment: CDR1 SGHVS and CDR2 FNYEAQ. The DNA for the CDR3 is TGTGCCAGCAGCTCCGGGCCGGCCACCGGGGAGCTGTTTTTT. This codes for CASSSGPATGELFF.

CDR3 sequence: CASSPLSAGWKEDGYTF. DNA for the CDR3: TGTGCCAGCAGCCCCCTGAGTGCGGGGTGGAAGGAAGATGGCTACACCTTC. V is TRBV5-8 and J is TRBJ1-2; D gene unclear. Germline-derived CDR1 and CDR2 are SGHTS and YDEGEE. The CDR3 loop spans 17 amino acids. V was cut by 4 bases and J by 6 bases, with 25 bases left in between. Looking up the rest from reference TRBV5-8 and TRBJ1-2 gives the full variable domain: EAGVTQSPTHLIKTRGQQATLRCSPISGHTSVYWYQQALGLGLQFLLWYDEGEERNRGNFPPRFSGRQFPNYSSELNVNALELEDSALYLCASSPLSAGWKEDGYTFGSGTRLTVV.

This clonotype was seen more than once but under ten times. This chain uses TRBV6-1 with TRBJ2-2; the match to TRBD1 covers 7 bases. This CDR3 region has 16 residues. In germline, CDR1 is MNHNS, CDR2 SASEGT. V shed 7 bases, J shed 4 bases, and the junction held 12 bases outside the gene matches. CDR3: CASTRQGLSFTGELFF. The DNA of the CDR3 is TGTGCCAGCACTCGACAGGGATTGTCCTTCACCGGGGAGCTGTTTTTT.

Here the CDR3 DNA reads TGTGCCAGCAGGGGACTAGCGGGGTACCAAGAGACCCAGTACTTC. This codes for CASRGLAGYQETQYF. This chain joins TRBV11-1 and TRBJ2-5; 13 positions match TRBD2. Germline V CDR1 and CDR2: SGHAT, FQDESV (reference sequence). The CDR3 extends over 15 amino acids. The J segment lost 0 bases and the V segment lost 6 bases, leaving 1 base of the junction unmatched.

This clonotype was detected ten times or more. This chain uses TRBV7-2 with TRBJ1-6, with 8 bases that match TRBD1. Looked up from germline, CDR1 is SGHTA and CDR2 is FQGNSA. V gave up 5 bases and J gave up 12 bases; unmatched junction bases: 6. The CDR3 contains 13 residues. The CDR3, as DNA: TGTGCCAGCAGCCCGCAGGGGGCGGGACCCCTCCACTTT. It encodes CASSPQGAGPLHF. Using reference TRBV7-2 and TRBJ1-6 for the parts outside the CDR3, the full variable domain is GAGVSQSPSNKVTEKGKDVELRCDPISGHTALYWYRQSLGQGLEFLIYFQGNSAPDKSGLPSDRFSAERTGGSVSTLTIQRTQQEDSAVYLCASSPQGAGPLHFGNGTRLTVT.

This clonotype has ten or more counts. V usage is TRBV12-3 or TRBV12-4 and J usage is TRBJ2-1; 14 positions match TRBD2. The CDR3 sequence is 15 residues long. V lost 6 bases and J lost 8; bases outside the gene matches: 6. The CDR3 DNA follows: TGTGCCAGCAGCGAGACTAGCGGGGGGGCGCATGAGCAGTTCTTC. Its protein product is CASSETSGGAHEQFF.

The chain couples TRBV2 to TRBJ2-5; D ambiguous. Germline CDR1 reads SNHLY; CDR2 reads FYNNEI. There are 12 residues in the CDR3. V was cut by 8 bases and J by 6 bases, with 13 bases left in between. As DNA, the CDR3 is TGTGCCAGCGCCCCCCTGGGCCAGACCCAGTACTTC. This translates into CASAPLGQTQYF. Together with reference TRBV2 and TRBJ2-5, the CDR3 gives the full variable domain: EPEVTQTPSHQVTQMGQEVILRCVPISNHLYFYWYRQILGQKVEFLVSFYNNEISEKSEIFDDQFSVERPDGSNFTLKIRSTKLEDSAMYFCASAPLGQTQYFGPGTRLLVL.

This rearrangement joins TRBV13 to TRBJ1-2; D is possibly TRBD1 (6 bases). CDR3 length: 14 residues. Germline V gene sequence: CDR1 PRHDT, CDR2 FYEKMQ (reference sequence). V gave up 5 bases and J gave up 6 bases, with 16 bases separating them. CDR3 nucleotide sequence: TGTGCCAGCAGCCGGGGGGGCTGGAGGAATGGCTACACCTTC. It is translated as CASSRGGWRNGYTF.